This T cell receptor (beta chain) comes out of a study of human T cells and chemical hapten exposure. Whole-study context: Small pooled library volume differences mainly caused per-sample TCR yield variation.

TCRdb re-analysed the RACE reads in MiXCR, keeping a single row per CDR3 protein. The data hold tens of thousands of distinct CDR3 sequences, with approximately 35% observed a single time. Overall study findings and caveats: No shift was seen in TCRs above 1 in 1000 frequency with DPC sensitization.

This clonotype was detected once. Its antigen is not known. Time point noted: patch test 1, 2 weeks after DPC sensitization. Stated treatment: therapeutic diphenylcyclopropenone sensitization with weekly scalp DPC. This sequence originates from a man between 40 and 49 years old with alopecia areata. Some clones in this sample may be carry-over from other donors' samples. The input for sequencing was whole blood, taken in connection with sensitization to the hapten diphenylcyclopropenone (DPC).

The CDR3 region is CAISEGLAGTMRQFF. For the CDR3, the DNA is TGTGCCATCAGTGAGGGTCTAGCGGGGACAATGAGGCAGTTCTTC. The V call is TRBV10-3, the J call TRBJ2-1; 9 nucleotides agree with TRBD2. There are 15 residues in the CDR3. The V segment lost 2 bases and the J segment 12 bases; nucleotides outside the gene matches: 11. Germline V lookup: CDR1 ENHRY, CDR2 SYGVKD.